One and the same sample provided the 27 T cell receptor beta chains below, sequenced in a study of CD8 T cells in Susac syndrome. Random hexamers were used to reverse transcribe an amount of 0.5 to 1 ug RNA. A single record per CDR3 protein comes from TCRdb applying MiXCR to the immunoSEQ multiplex PCR reads. This table has approximately 80,000 distinct CDR3 sequences, approximately 95% appearing once. The sequencing input was CD8+ T cells from PBMCs. These receptors all come from a human donor with Susac syndrome.

J is TRBJ2-1 and V is TRBV29-1; D unclear. The CDR3 is 11 residues long. The germline CDR1 and CDR2 sequences are SQVTM and ANQGSEA. V was shortened by 4 bases and J by 6 bases, with 7 bases between the two germline ends. CDR3 protein: CSVASGNEQFF. In nucleotides, the CDR3 is TGCAGCGTTGCCTCAGGCAATGAGCAGTTCTTC.

This clonotype was seen a single time. The CDR3 reads CASGLYGEQYF. DNA of the CDR3: TGTGCTAGTGGTTTGTACGGCGAGCAGTACTTC. This sequence joins TRBV12-5 and TRBJ2-7; D not resolved. Trimming left V 2 bases short and J 6 bases short, with 5 bases between. The CDR3 is 11 residues long. Germline CDR1 LGHNT, CDR2 FRNRAP.

The chain combines TRBV9 with TRBJ2-7, with 9 bases lining up with TRBD1. From germline, CDR1 is SGDLS and CDR2 YYNGEE. V lost 3 bases, J lost 2 bases, and 12 bases stayed unmatched. CDR3 size: 17 residues. CDR3 in amino acids: CASSGRDRAGMTYEQYF. The CDR3 nucleotides read TGTGCCAGCAGCGGCCGGGACAGGGCAGGGATGACCTACGAGCAGTACTTC.

The chain has TRBV29-1 and TRBJ2-1; D not certain. The CDR3 runs 12 residues. From germline, CDR1 is SQVTM and CDR2 ANQGSEA. V was trimmed by 4 bases and J by 8 bases, leaving 12 bases between them. The CDR3 nucleotides read TGCAGCGTTGGTTTTTATGTGGATGAGCAGTTCTTC. Its translation: CSVGFYVDEQFF.

The rearrangement links TRBV15 to TRBJ2-7; D possibly matches TRBD1 or TRBD2 (6 bases each). V lost 5 bases and J 6 bases, leaving 14 bases between the germline ends. The CDR3 extends over 13 amino acids. Germline V gene lookup returns CDR1 LNHNV and CDR2 YYDKDF (reference sequence). The CDR3 sequence is CATSARGGPEQYF. CDR3 DNA sequence: TGTGCCACCAGCGCCAGGGGAGGCCCCGAGCAGTACTTC.

This chain links TRBV11-2 with TRBJ2-1; D not certain. The CDR3 has 11 residues. Trimming took 2 bases from V and 9 from J, leaving 5 bases between them. Germline lookup yields CDR1 SGHAT and CDR2 FQNNGV. The CDR3 loop reads CASSLPGEQFF. CDR3 nucleotide sequence: TGTGCCAGCAGCTTACCGGGTGAGCAGTTCTTC.

The chain's CDR3 is CASSQGGSPLHF. CDR3 DNA sequence: TGTGCCAGCAGCCAGGGTGGTTCACCCCTCCACTTT. The chain couples TRBV3-1 to TRBJ1-6, with D unresolved. The V gene's germline CDR1 is LGHDT and CDR2 YNNKEL (reference sequence). The CDR3 is 12 residues long. Trimming shortened V by 3 bases and J by 9 bases, and 6 bases separated the two germline ends. Filled out from reference TRBV3-1 and TRBJ1-6, the complete variable domain reads DTAVSQTPKYLVTQMGNDKSIKCEQNLGHDTMYWYKQDSKKFLKIMFSYNNKELIINETVPNRFSPKSPDKAHLNLHINSLELGDSAVYFCASSQGGSPLHFGNGTRLTVT.

The DNA for the CDR3 is TGTGCCAGCAGTCGTGACAGGGGGATCACTGAAGCTTTCTTT. Protein: CASSRDRGITEAFF. This chain connects TRBV5-4 to TRBJ1-1; TRBD1 agrees at 9 bases. Germline-derived CDR1 and CDR2 are SGHNT and YYREEE (reference sequence). Trimming cost V 5 bases and J 4 bases; bases outside gene matches: 6. The length of the CDR3 is 14 residues. Full variable domain (missing parts from reference TRBV5-4 and TRBJ1-1): ETGVTQSPTHLIKTRGQQVTLRCSSQSGHNTVSWYQQALGQGPQFIFQYYREEENGRGNFPPRFSGLQFPNYSSELNVNALELDDSALYLCASSRDRGITEAFFGQGTRLTVV.

This chain's CDR3 is CASSPTGGDQPQHF. CDR3 DNA sequence: TGTGCCAGCAGCCCTACAGGAGGGGATCAGCCCCAGCATTTT. V usage is TRBV12-3 or TRBV12-4 and J usage is TRBJ1-5; D is possibly TRBD1 (5 bases). This CDR3 spans 14 amino acids. Between the trimmed V and J ends, which lost 6 bases and 5 bases, there was a span of 14 bases.

The chain has TRBV27 and TRBJ2-7; D is ambiguous. Trimming pared 6 bases from V and 2 bases from J, leaving 5 bases between. The CDR3 spans 11 residues. Looked up from germline, CDR1 is MNHEY and CDR2 is SMNVEV (reference sequence). DNA of the CDR3: TGTGCCAGCAGGGACCCCTACGAGCAGTACTTC. Translated: CASRDPYEQYF.

The chain carries TRBV20-1 and TRBJ2-4; D is undetermined. This CDR3 has 15 amino acids. V lost 0 bases and J 0 bases, leaving 9 bases between the germline ends. Germline CDR1 DFQATT, CDR2 SNEGSKA (reference sequence). The CDR3 nucleotides read TGCAGTGCTAGAGATTTCGGTGTAGCCAAAAACATTCAGTACTTC. This translates into CSARDFGVAKNIQYF.

The rearrangement links TRBV6-1 to TRBJ2-7; D may be TRBD2 (6 bases). Germline V gives CDR1 MNHNS, CDR2 SASEGT. The CDR3 spans 16 residues. V lost 1 base, J lost 0 bases, and 13 bases lay in between. CDR3 sequence reads: CASSEESIGSSYEQYF. As DNA, the CDR3 is TGTGCCAGCAGTGAAGAAAGTATCGGGAGCTCCTACGAGCAGTACTTC.

The chain combines TRBV29-1 with TRBJ1-2, with D uncertain. The germline gives CDR1 SQVTM, CDR2 ANQGSEA. Trimming cost V 0 bases and J 8 bases, with 13 bases left between them. The CDR3 extends over 13 amino acids. The CDR3, as DNA: TGCAGCGTTGAAGAAATGGCGGGAGACGGCTACACCTTC. The encoded protein is CSVEEMAGDGYTF.

This chain uses TRBV20-1 with TRBJ1-2; D is undetermined. The V gene lost 0 bases and the J gene lost 3 bases, with 8 bases spanning the gap. Germline values: CDR1 DFQATT, CDR2 SNEGSKA (reference sequence). This CDR3 comprises 13 residues. In nucleotides, the CDR3 is TGCAGTGCTAGAGATCCCGAAGACTATGGCTACACCTTC. Its protein product is CSARDPEDYGYTF.

The rearrangement uses TRBV15 and TRBJ2-5; D is perhaps TRBD1 or TRBD2 (5 bases each). The CDR3 has 14 residues. Germline V gives CDR1 LNHNV, CDR2 YYDKDF (reference sequence). Trimming removed 0 bases from V and 5 bases from J, with 10 bases in between. The CDR3 nucleotides read TGTGCCACCAGCAGAGAGAGGGGAAGGGAGACCCAGTACTTC. It codes for CATSRERGRETQYF.

The chain joins TRBV14 to TRBJ2-1; 8 bases are a match to TRBD2. This CDR3 region has 16 residues. Germline values: CDR1 SGHDN, CDR2 FVKESK. V lost 4 bases, J lost 6 bases, and 11 bases stayed unmatched. CDR3 nucleotide sequence: TGTGCCAGCAGCCCATTAGGGGGACTAGGGGGCAATGAGCAGTTCTTC. This gives the protein CASSPLGGLGGNEQFF.

The chain combines TRBV20-1 with TRBJ2-7; tentatively, D is TRBD2 (7 bases). The length of the CDR3 is 16 residues. In germline, CDR1 is DFQATT, CDR2 SNEGSKA (reference sequence). The ends were cut back, 0 bases at V and 3 bases at J, with 18 bases in the middle. CDR3 nucleotides: TGCAGTGCTAGAGATGGGGGGCGGGGGCCTTTCTACGAGCAGTACTTC. Its translation: CSARDGGRGPFYEQYF.

This clonotype was found a few times. The CDR3 DNA reads as TGTGCCAGCAGTTTTTCTTCCGGATCTTACGAGCAGTACTTC. Residues: CASSFSSGSYEQYF. The V call is TRBV27, the J call TRBJ2-7; D gene uncertain. The germline V and J ends were trimmed by 3 bases and 4 bases, with 13 bases remaining between them. The CDR3 loop spans 14 amino acids. The germline gives CDR1 MNHEY, CDR2 SMNVEV (reference sequence).

J is TRBJ2-1 and V is TRBV7-9; tentatively, D is TRBD1 (5 bases). V lost 1 base to trimming and J lost 10 bases, with 14 bases between them. The CDR3 runs 14 residues. CDR1 is SEHNR and CDR2 is FQNEAQ in the germline V gene (reference sequence). The CDR3 bases are TGTGCCAGCAGCTTAGTGGGGCTGGCTAAGGAGCAGTTCTTC. It is translated as CASSLVGLAKEQFF.

A word on this clonotype: Its ends do not fully match the called genes, so a read error is possible. The J gene is TRBJ2-3, the V gene TRBV28; D is possibly TRBD1 (5 bases). Germline lookup yields CDR1 MDHEN and CDR2 SYDVKM. The CDR3 totals 12 residues. The DNA of the CDR3 is TGTGCGAGCAGGGAAGTCACAGATACGCAGTATTTT. Its translation is CASREVTDTQYF.

A few counts support this clonotype. The genes are TRBV7-2 and TRBJ2-3; D is undetermined. V lost 5 bases, J lost 1 base, and 4 bases lay in between. The CDR3 is 12 residues long. The V gene's germline CDR1 is SGHTA and CDR2 FQGNSA. The CDR3 sequence is CASSPRTDTQYF. DNA for the CDR3: TGTGCCAGCAGCCCCCGCACAGATACGCAGTATTTT. Looking up the rest from reference TRBV7-2 and TRBJ2-3 gives the full variable domain: GAGVSQSPSNKVTEKGKDVELRCDPISGHTALYWYRQSLGQGLEFLIYFQGNSAPDKSGLPSDRFSAERTGGSVSTLTIQRTQQEDSAVYLCASSPRTDTQYFGPGTRLTVL.

In this sample, this clonotype turned up once. This rearrangement joins TRBV9 to TRBJ2-1, with D perhaps matching TRBD2 (6 bases). CDR3 length equals 14 residues. V dropped 0 bases and J dropped 8 bases, with 12 bases sitting between them. Germline V CDR1 and CDR2: SGDLS, YYNGEE. CDR3 region: CASSVATSRDEQFF. Written as DNA, the CDR3 is TGTGCCAGCAGCGTAGCTACTAGCCGGGATGAGCAGTTCTTC.

V is TRBV24-1 and J is TRBJ1-2; no clear D gene. The V gene lost 2 bases and the J gene lost 4 bases, with 7 bases spanning the gap. Germline loops: CDR1 KGHDR, CDR2 SFDVKD. The CDR3 is 13 residues long. The CDR3 sequence is CATSDSEGYGYTF. In DNA form, the CDR3 reads TGTGCCACCAGTGATTCCGAAGGCTATGGCTACACCTTC.

Here the CDR3 reads CSARDWAGRAYEQYF. The CDR3 DNA follows: TGCAGTGCTAGAGATTGGGCAGGGCGAGCCTACGAGCAGTACTTC. This rearrangement joins TRBV20-1 to TRBJ2-7; D might be TRBD1 (5 bases). V was shortened by 0 bases and J by 2 bases, with 14 bases between the two germline ends. Germline CDR1 is DFQATT and CDR2 is SNEGSKA (reference sequence). The CDR3 is 15 residues long.

A few counts support this clonotype. The gene calls are TRBV4-1 and TRBJ2-7; 10 bases map to TRBD1. Per the germline V gene, CDR1 is MGHRA and CDR2 is YSYEKL. The ends lost 0 bases at V and 7 bases at J; junction bases unmatched: 6. This CDR3 is built from 15 residues. CDR3 DNA sequence: TGCGCCAGCAGCCAAGAATTGGGACAGGGGAGGGAGCAGTACTTC. Its protein product is CASSQELGQGREQYF.

This sequence joins TRBV9 and TRBJ2-3; TRBD2 matches 8 bases. This CDR3 is built from 14 residues. The J segment lost 5 bases and the V segment lost 4 bases, leaving 6 bases of the junction unmatched. Looked up from germline, CDR1 is SGDLS and CDR2 is YYNGEE. The CDR3 coding sequence is TGTGCCAGCAGCCCGGGGGGGCAGAGAGATACGCAGTATTTT. Its protein is CASSPGGQRDTQYF.

The V and J genes are TRBV27 and TRBJ2-1; no clear D. The CDR3 extends over 14 amino acids. Deletions cut 1 base from V and 3 bases from J, with 7 bases between. CDR1 MNHEY and CDR2 SMNVEV come from the germline V gene (reference sequence). The CDR3 nucleotides read TGTGCCAGCAGTTTATTTCCAAACTACAATGAGCAGTTCTTC. Amino acids: CASSLFPNYNEQFF.